This T cell receptor (beta chain) was sequenced during a study of siplizumab effects on memory and regulatory T cells. Comment on this clone: Its antigen is not identified.

This table comes from immunoSEQ multiplex PCR, and its TCRdb copy is limited to in-frame clones, with some not included. The table includes approximately 50,000 clones, 93% detected once. Study-wide results and caveats: There appeared to be greater diversity in naive T cells than in memory cells, and naive T cells seemed major contributors to the alloresponse.

The CDR3 contains 14 residues. Germline V gene sequence: CDR1 MNHNS, CDR2 SASEGT. Trimming stripped 7 bases from V and 6 bases from J, with 18 bases between. The V gene is TRBV6-1, the J gene TRBJ1-2; a weak D match, TRBD1 (6 bases). This receptor was taken from a human donor in good health. The sample taken for sequencing was CD8+ T cells sorted from blood. CDR3 residues: CASTPGGGAHGYTF. The CDR3, as DNA: TGTGCCAGCACCCCAGGTGGGGGGGCGCATGGCTACACCTTC.